Listed here are 23 T cell receptor beta chains from one sample, sequenced in a study of cytomegalovirus exposure and HLA in healthy donors. The PCR used 60 Vbeta and 13 Jbeta primers. Here immunoSEQ multiplex PCR was the method, and the copy in TCRdb shows in-frame clones only, minus some. The sample lists about 140,000 clones, roughly 80% seen once, with around 1.7% in the top ten. The sequenced sample was PBMCs. Every receptor here comes from a female donor in good health and CMV-seronegative.

The chain has TRBV19 and TRBJ1-2; D not resolved. This CDR3 has 16 amino acids. Germline CDR1 and CDR2: LNHDA and SQIVND (reference sequence). Deletions cut 0 bases from V and 1 base from J, with 12 bases between. Here the CDR3 reads CASSIDSWADNYGYTF. The CDR3, as DNA: TGTGCCAGTAGTATAGATTCGTGGGCAGATAACTATGGCTACACCTTC.

The V gene is TRBV7-8, the J gene TRBJ2-5, with 10 bases aligning to TRBD1. The tail of the sequence fits TRBJ2-7 better, so the J call may be wrong. Germline CDR1 is SGHVS and CDR2 is FQNEAQ. This CDR3 region has 14 residues. The CDR3 is CASSPTGGPYEQYF. CDR3 nucleotide sequence: TGTGCCAGCAGCCCGACAGGGGGCCCCTACGAGCAGTACTTC.

V and J are TRBV27 and TRBJ2-5; D is undetermined. Trimming removed 8 bases from V and 3 bases from J, with 13 bases in between. The CDR3 is 13 amino acids. Germline CDR1 reads MNHEY; CDR2 reads SMNVEV (reference sequence). The CDR3 DNA follows: TGTGCCAGCTCCACCCCCGTAGAAGAGACCCAGTACTTC. Protein product: CASSTPVEETQYF.

This clone occurred a few times. This rearrangement joins TRBV7-9 to TRBJ1-2, with 7 bases fitting TRBD1. Trimming cost V 5 bases and J 5 bases; bases outside gene matches: 8. The length of the CDR3 is 14 residues. Per the germline V gene, CDR1 is SEHNR and CDR2 is FQNEAQ (reference sequence). CDR3 region: CASSPTGDGYGYTF. CDR3 nucleotide sequence: TGTGCCAGCAGCCCCACAGGGGATGGGTATGGCTACACCTTC.

About this clone itself: Relative to the germline gene, one junction end is altered; a read error may explain this. This specimen includes other DNA sequences encoding the same CDR3. The chain couples TRBV5-1 to TRBJ1-1; D remains ambiguous. CDR1 is SGHRS, CDR2 YFSETQ, per germline. The CDR3 contains 13 residues. This chain's CDR3 is CASSLAWNTEAFF. As DNA, the CDR3 is TGTGCCAGCAGCTTGGCATGGAACACTGAAGCTTTCTTT.

The CDR3 DNA reads TGTGCCAGCAGCTTAGATCGTGGGGCATCTGGGGCCAACGTCCTGACTTTC. As protein: CASSLDRGASGANVLTF. The rearrangement links TRBV11-2 to TRBJ2-6, with D possibly TRBD1 on 5 matching bases. The germline V gene encodes CDR1 SGHAT and CDR2 FQNNGV. The germline V and J ends were trimmed by 0 bases and 1 base, with 10 bases remaining between them. This CDR3 spans 17 amino acids.

A few counts support this clone. The CDR3 here is CASSQPGLAYEQYF. In nucleotides, the CDR3 is TGTGCCAGCAGCCAGCCGGGACTAGCCTACGAGCAGTACTTC. This chain uses TRBV5-6 with TRBJ2-7; 8 nucleotides agree with TRBD2. Trimming removed 4 bases from V and 2 bases from J; junction bases left unmatched: 5. The CDR3 has 14 residues. CDR1 is SGHDT and CDR2 is YYEEEE in the germline V gene.

This rearrangement joins TRBV28 to TRBJ1-1, with 7 bases that match TRBD1. This CDR3 spans 15 amino acids. V shed 4 bases and J 0 bases; nucleotides not matched to a gene: 5. Looked up from germline, CDR1 is MDHEN and CDR2 is SYDVKM. CDR3 sequence reads: CASSWPGQLNTEAFF. The CDR3 nucleotides read TGTGCCAGCAGTTGGCCGGGACAGCTGAACACTGAAGCTTTCTTT.

This clone was picked up one time. The gene calls are TRBV5-4 and TRBJ2-1; TRBD2 agrees at 7 bases. This CDR3 spans 15 amino acids. The germline V gene encodes CDR1 SGHNT and CDR2 YYREEE (reference sequence). V gave up 0 bases and J gave up 6 bases; unmatched junction bases: 6. CDR3 sequence: CASSLVGGPGNEQFF. CDR3 DNA: TGTGCCAGCAGCTTGGTGGGAGGGCCGGGCAATGAGCAGTTCTTC.

The chain's CDR3 is CASSSAMGRYTGELFF. The CDR3, as DNA: TGTGCCAGCAGCTCGGCCATGGGCAGATACACCGGGGAGCTGTTTTTT. The V call is TRBV7-9, the J call TRBJ2-2; no definite D call. CDR1 and CDR2 from the germline V gene are SEHNR and FQNEAQ (reference sequence). This CDR3 region has 16 residues. Trimming removed 4 bases from V and 3 bases from J, with 15 bases in between.

The rearrangement uses TRBV12-5 and TRBJ2-1; 9 bases map to TRBD1. With V trimmed by 3 bases and J by 3 bases, 6 bases remained unmatched. The CDR3 is 16 residues long. Germline CDR1 reads LGHNT; CDR2 reads FRNRAP. The CDR3 loop is CASGFLGTGNYNEQFF. The CDR3 bases are TGTGCTAGTGGTTTTCTGGGGACAGGGAACTACAATGAGCAGTTCTTC.

This clone was counted between two and nine times. The chain has TRBV4-2 and TRBJ1-5; D is unresolved. The CDR3 is 14 amino acids. Germline V gene sequence: CDR1 LGHNA, CDR2 YNFKEQ. V lost 4 bases and J 3 bases, leaving 10 bases between the germline ends. The CDR3 nucleotides read TGTGCCAGCAGCCTCAATCCCAACAATCAGCCCCAGCATTTT. This encodes CASSLNPNNQPQHF.

This clone was seen only once. CDR3 in amino acids: CAISENSYNEKLFF. For the CDR3, the DNA is TGTGCCATCAGTGAAAACAGCTATAATGAAAAACTGTTTTTT. The chain joins TRBV10-3 to TRBJ1-4; D is unresolved. The CDR3 contains 14 residues. Germline values: CDR1 ENHRY, CDR2 SYGVKD. The ends were cut back, 3 bases at V and 4 bases at J, with 9 bases in the middle.

The V call is TRBV7-2, the J call TRBJ1-1; D unclear. The germline V gene encodes CDR1 SGHTA and CDR2 FQGNSA. The CDR3 totals 16 residues. With 5 bases removed from V and 1 base from J, the gap between germline ends came to 17 bases. CDR3 sequence (DNA): TGTGCCAGCAGCCTCCTACCCCACCTAGCGAACACTGAAGCTTTCTTT. It codes for CASSLLPHLANTEAFF. Filled out from reference TRBV7-2 and TRBJ1-1, the complete variable domain reads GAGVSQSPSNKVTEKGKDVELRCDPISGHTALYWYRQSLGQGLEFLIYFQGNSAPDKSGLPSDRFSAERTGGSVSTLTIQRTQQEDSAVYLCASSLLPHLANTEAFFGQGTRLTVV.

The chain has TRBV2 and TRBJ1-1; 8 nucleotides line up with TRBD1. Losses at the gene ends were 4 bases for V and 7 bases for J; bases not matched to a gene: 11. The CDR3 length is 15 residues. The germline V gene has CDR1 SNHLY and CDR2 FYNNEI. CDR3 amino acids: CASSVPSGGACEAFF. The CDR3 DNA reads TGTGCCAGCAGTGTGCCTTCAGGGGGCGCTTGTGAAGCTTTCTTT. Full variable domain (remainder filled in from reference TRBV2 and TRBJ1-1): EPEVTQTPSHQVTQMGQEVILRCVPISNHLYFYWYRQILGQKVEFLVSFYNNEISEKSEIFDDQFSVERPDGSNFTLKIRSTKLEDSAMYFCASSVPSGGACEAFFGQGTRLTVV.

The genes are TRBV7-3 and TRBJ2-1; 13 bases line up with TRBD2. V trimming: 5 bases; J trimming: 5 bases; junction bases outside the gene matches: 9. Per germline, CDR1 SGHTA and CDR2 FQGTGA. This CDR3 has 17 residues. As DNA, the CDR3 is TGTGCCAGCAGCCTCAGACTAGCGGGAGGCCAAAACAATGAGCAGTTCTTC. Translation gives CASSLRLAGGQNNEQFF.

V is TRBV5-6 and J is TRBJ2-5, with TRBD2 as a possible D gene (5 bases). The assigned J gene may be wrong: the sequence end matches TRBJ2-7 better. CDR3 length: 15 residues. Germline V CDR1 and CDR2: SGHDT, YYEEEE. CDR3 sequence (DNA): TGTGCCAGCAGCGACGGACTGGTGAGCTCCTACGAGCAGTACTTC. The encoded protein is CASSDGLVSSYEQYF.

V usage is TRBV5-3 and J usage is TRBJ2-7; weak D call: TRBD2 (6 bases). TRBV5-3 is designated an ORF whose function remains uncertain. The V gene lost 0 bases and the J gene lost 0 bases, with 10 bases spanning the gap. The length of the CDR3 is 15 residues. CDR3 sequence (DNA): TGTGCCAGAAGCTTGGGGTGGAGGGGCTCCTACGAGCAGTACTTC. This sequence encodes CARSLGWRGSYEQYF.

V is TRBV2 and J is TRBJ1-2, with TRBD1 matching 9 bases. Germline trimming cut 6 bases from V and 9 bases from J; bases unmatched to any gene: 11. Germline assignment: CDR1 SNHLY and CDR2 FYNNEI. The CDR3 runs to 14 residues. DNA for the CDR3: TGTGCCAGCAGGCGGGACAGGGACGTCGGGCGCTACACCTTC. Translated, it gives CASRRDRDVGRYTF. Using reference TRBV2 and TRBJ1-2 for the parts outside the CDR3, the full variable domain is EPEVTQTPSHQVTQMGQEVILRCVPISNHLYFYWYRQILGQKVEFLVSFYNNEISEKSEIFDDQFSVERPDGSNFTLKIRSTKLEDSAMYFCASRRDRDVGRYTFGSGTRLTVV.

This clone occurred a few times. This sequence joins TRBV6-5 and TRBJ1-1; D unclear. With 8 bases removed from V and 1 base from J, the gap between germline ends came to 11 bases. Germline CDR1 is MNHEY and CDR2 is SVGAGI. The CDR3 is 13 residues long. The CDR3 here is CASSLRENTEAFF. In nucleotides, the CDR3 is TGTGCCAGCTCCCTCCGGGAGAACACTGAAGCTTTCTTT.

This chain joins TRBV7-2 and TRBJ1-5, with TRBD1 matching 8 bases. V lost 3 bases, J lost 6 bases, and 7 bases stayed unmatched. Germline lookup yields CDR1 SGHTA and CDR2 FQGNSA. CDR3 size: 15 residues. CDR3 DNA: TGTGCCAGCAGCTTTGACAGGGGTCTGCGTCAGCCCCAGCATTTT. Its translation is CASSFDRGLRQPQHF.

The count of this clone is one. The V call is TRBV18, the J call TRBJ2-7; a possible D gene is TRBD1 (6 bases). CDR3 length equals 15 residues. Trimming removed 6 bases from V and 4 bases from J, with 19 bases in between. CDR1 is KGHSH and CDR2 is LQKENI in the germline V gene. The CDR3, as DNA: TGTGCCAGCTCCGAATACTCGACAGGACAATACGAGCAGTACTTC. It encodes CASSEYSTGQYEQYF.

The chain is built from TRBV19 and TRBJ2-7, with D uncertain. Germline V CDR1 and CDR2: LNHDA, SQIVND (reference sequence). V was clipped by 2 bases and J by 7 bases, with 15 bases between them. The CDR3 has 14 amino acids. In DNA form, the CDR3 reads TGTGCCAGTAGTATACAGGATACCCTTTATGAGCAGTACTTC. This gives the protein CASSIQDTLYEQYF.